This T cell receptor beta chain was found in a study of blood T cell repertoires in COVID-19. Across the study: Sources were T cells, B-cell-depleted T cells, or PBMCs; the material itself was cDNA or gDNA.

Assay: immunoSEQ multiplex PCR; the TCRdb copy retains only in-frame clones and omits some. The data contain approximately 240,000 clones, less than 90% of them seen just once; the ten biggest clones take up 4% to 6%. The germline gives CDR1 LGHNA, CDR2 YSLEER. The CDR3 length is 19 residues. Trimming cost V 0 bases and J 5 bases; bases outside gene matches: 12. This clonotype originated in a woman aged 60 to 75 who had recovered from COVID-19. The V gene is TRBV4-3, the J gene TRBJ2-3, with 12 positions matching TRBD2. Sequencing was performed on peripheral blood. CDR3 in amino acids: CASSQEYTVTSGGEDTQYF. The CDR3 DNA is TGCGCCAGCAGCCAAGAATACACTGTGACTAGCGGGGGCGAAGATACGCAGTATTTT.